Following are 17 T cell receptor beta chains from one sample sequenced in a study of blood T cell repertoires in COVID-19. The repertoire was sequenced with immunoSEQ multiplex PCR; TCRdb's copy has only in-frame clones and lacks some. Seen here are about 36,000 clones, 90% observed once, and the top ten hold 25% to 30%. The sequencing input was peripheral blood. These receptors were collected from a man in his sixties with active or convalescent COVID-19.

This chain links TRBV11-2 with TRBJ2-5; tentative D call: TRBD2 (6 bases). V gave up 0 bases and J gave up 5 bases, with 7 bases separating them. The length of the CDR3 is 13 residues. CDR1 SGHAT and CDR2 FQNNGV come from the germline V gene. CDR3 coding DNA: TGTGCCAGCAGCTTAGAGGGGAGGGAGACCCAGTACTTC. This sequence encodes CASSLEGRETQYF. The full variable domain, completed using reference TRBV11-2 and TRBJ2-5, is EAGVAQSPRYKIIEKRQSVAFWCNPISGHATLYWYQQILGQGPKLLIQFQNNGVVDDSQLPKDRFSAERLKGVDSTLKIQPAKLEDSAVYLCASSLEGRETQYFGPGTRLLVL.

J is TRBJ2-7 and V is TRBV5-1, with 7 bases identical to TRBD1. This CDR3 is built from 15 residues. Looked up from germline, CDR1 is SGHRS and CDR2 is YFSETQ. Trimming at V came to 1 base and at J to 4 bases, leaving 8 bases not matched to a gene. For the CDR3, the DNA is TGCGCCAGCAGCTTGTCTCGGCAGGGGGTGTACGAGCAGTACTTC. This translates into CASSLSRQGVYEQYF.

V and J are TRBV10-3 and TRBJ2-2, with TRBD1 as a possible D gene (6 bases). The CDR3 is 16 amino acids. Germline-derived CDR1 and CDR2 are ENHRY and SYGVKD. V lost 2 bases and J lost 5, with 15 bases in between. The chain's CDR3 is CAISEPGQTHTGELFF. CDR3 nucleotides: TGTGCCATCAGTGAGCCCGGACAGACTCATACCGGGGAGCTGTTTTTT.

The chain joins TRBV28 to TRBJ2-4; perhaps TRBD2 as D (6 bases). The CDR3 loop spans 15 amino acids. The ends were cut back, 6 bases at V and 5 bases at J, with 17 bases in the middle. Germline V gene data show CDR1 as MDHEN and CDR2 as SYDVKM. For the CDR3, the DNA is TGTGCCAGCAGACCCAACCCGGGACTGCAAAACATTCAGTACTTC. Translated, it gives CASRPNPGLQNIQYF.

This sequence joins TRBV29-1 and TRBJ1-2; D not resolved. The CDR3 has 14 residues. The germline gives CDR1 SQVTM, CDR2 ANQGSEA. V lost 0 bases and J lost 1, with 9 bases in between. As DNA, the CDR3 is TGCAGCGTTGAAGATTGGGCAGATAACTATGGCTACACCTTC. Protein product: CSVEDWADNYGYTF.

This chain links TRBV7-3 with TRBJ2-7; D ambiguous. Germline CDR1 reads SGHTA; CDR2 reads FQGTGA. V lost 5 bases and J lost 4, with 21 bases in between. The CDR3 spans 16 residues. The CDR3 nucleotides are TGTGCCAGCAGCCCCGAGCCTCAGACAAATTTATACGAGCAGTACTTC. It translates to CASSPEPQTNLYEQYF.

The CDR3 sequence is CASRIRGATDTQYF. CDR3 in DNA: TGCGCCAGCAGAATCAGGGGGGCGACAGATACGCAGTATTTT. V gene TRBV10-2 combines with J gene TRBJ2-3; maybe TRBD1 (7 bases). Trimming pared 6 bases from V and 3 bases from J, leaving 13 bases between. Germline V gives CDR1 WSHSY, CDR2 SAAADI. The CDR3 contains 14 residues.

V gene TRBV2 combines with J gene TRBJ2-1; D is possibly TRBD2 (6 bases). This CDR3 contains 13 residues. Trimming took off 5 bases at V and 6 bases at J, with 11 bases between the two ends. Germline CDR1 and CDR2: SNHLY and FYNNEI. The CDR3 spells CASSPRDSNEQFF. In DNA, the CDR3 is TGTGCCAGCAGTCCCCGGGACTCCAATGAGCAGTTCTTC.

This chain links TRBV9 with TRBJ2-1; 7 bases fit TRBD2. Trimming removed 4 bases from V and 5 bases from J; junction bases left unmatched: 6. The CDR3 has 14 amino acids. CDR1 is SGDLS, CDR2 YYNGEE, per germline. CDR3 residues: CASSPSGLHNEQFF. In nucleotides, the CDR3 is TGTGCCAGCAGCCCTAGCGGACTACACAATGAGCAGTTCTTC.

The table lists this clone with a few counts. The J gene is TRBJ2-7, the V gene TRBV5-1; D might be TRBD1 (6 bases). Trimming stripped 4 bases from V and 3 bases from J, with 11 bases between. Germline V gene sequence: CDR1 SGHRS, CDR2 YFSETQ. The CDR3 extends over 13 amino acids. This chain's CDR3 is CASSDGQIYEQYF. The DNA for the CDR3 is TGCGCCAGCAGCGATGGACAGATCTACGAGCAGTACTTC.

The CDR3 sequence: CASSLGEDEWETEQYF. DNA of the CDR3: TGTGCCAGCAGCTTAGGGGAGGACGAGTGGGAAACCGAGCAGTACTTC. The J gene is TRBJ2-7, the V gene TRBV11-2, with D possibly TRBD2 on 6 matching bases. This CDR3 is 16 amino acids long. Trimming took 1 base from V and 6 from J, leaving 19 bases between them. Germline CDR1 is SGHAT and CDR2 is FQNNGV. Based on the CDR3 plus reference TRBV11-2 and TRBJ2-7, the full variable domain is EAGVAQSPRYKIIEKRQSVAFWCNPISGHATLYWYQQILGQGPKLLIQFQNNGVVDDSQLPKDRFSAERLKGVDSTLKIQPAKLEDSAVYLCASSLGEDEWETEQYFGPGTRLTVT.

CDR3 coding DNA: TGTGCCAGCAGCCAAGATCGGGCCGGGGAGCTGTTTTTT. This gives the protein CASSQDRAGELFF. The chain combines TRBV3-1 (or the pseudogene TRBV3-2) with TRBJ2-2; no definite D call. Looked up from germline, CDR1 is LGHDT and CDR2 is YNNKEL (reference sequence). V dropped 0 bases and J dropped 6 bases, with 5 bases sitting between them. This CDR3 comprises 13 residues.

J is TRBJ2-7 and V is TRBV7-2; D unresolved. The CDR3 has 16 amino acids. Germline CDR1 SGHTA, CDR2 FQGNSA. Trimming pared 3 bases from V and 4 bases from J, leaving 19 bases between. CDR3 sequence reads: CASSFSLGVRWYEQYF. CDR3 sequence (DNA): TGTGCCAGCAGCTTCTCGCTCGGAGTGCGATGGTACGAGCAGTACTTC. The whole variable domain, filled in from reference TRBV7-2 and TRBJ2-7, reads GAGVSQSPSNKVTEKGKDVELRCDPISGHTALYWYRQSLGQGLEFLIYFQGNSAPDKSGLPSDRFSAERTGGSVSTLTIQRTQQEDSAVYLCASSFSLGVRWYEQYFGPGTRLTVT.

The rearrangement joins TRBV5-8 to TRBJ2-1; a weak D match, TRBD2 (6 bases). The CDR3 has 15 residues. The V and J ends lost 6 bases and 9 bases respectively, with 22 bases between them. Germline loops: CDR1 SGHTS, CDR2 YDEGEE. CDR3 in amino acids: CASNQRGRSYGEQFF. The CDR3 bases are TGTGCCAGCAACCAACGGGGGAGGTCCTACGGTGAGCAGTTCTTC. Using reference TRBV5-8 and TRBJ2-1 for the parts outside the CDR3, the full variable domain is EAGVTQSPTHLIKTRGQQATLRCSPISGHTSVYWYQQALGLGLQFLLWYDEGEERNRGNFPPRFSGRQFPNYSSELNVNALELEDSALYLCASNQRGRSYGEQFFGPGTRLTVL.

This rearrangement joins TRBV30 to TRBJ1-3, with TRBD1 as a possible D gene (5 bases). The germline CDR1 and CDR2 sequences are GTSNPN and SVGIG (reference sequence). Trimming pared 3 bases from V and 4 bases from J, leaving 16 bases between. The CDR3 consists of 15 residues. The CDR3 loop reads CAWSALRGAGNTIYF. The DNA for the CDR3 is TGTGCCTGGAGCGCGCTAAGGGGTGCAGGAAACACCATATATTTT.

The rearrangement joins TRBV19 to TRBJ2-7; maybe TRBD1 (5 bases). The V gene lost 2 bases and the J gene lost 0 bases, with 8 bases spanning the gap. Germline CDR1 reads LNHDA; CDR2 reads SQIVND (reference sequence). This CDR3 is 14 amino acids long. This CDR3 reads CASSIQGTSYEQYF. The CDR3, as DNA: TGTGCCAGTAGTATACAGGGTACCTCCTACGAGCAGTACTTC.

The chain combines TRBV19 with TRBJ2-6; tentatively, D is TRBD2 (5 bases). With 6 bases removed from V and 2 bases from J, the gap between germline ends came to 14 bases. This CDR3 region has 16 residues. Looked up from germline, CDR1 is LNHDA and CDR2 is SQIVND (reference sequence). CDR3 coding DNA: TGTGCCAGTAGCCCGGAGGTGGTGGCTGGGGCCAACGTCCTGACTTTC. It is translated as CASSPEVVAGANVLTF.